Listed below are T cell receptor beta chains from one sample, sequenced in a study of molecular identifiers for immune sequencing clone quantification. Via MiXCR, TCRdb re-called the PCR reads, giving one row per CDR3 protein. Of about 640,000 distinct CDR3 sequences listed, 20% are singletons. The sample comprised naive CD8+ T cells from blood, with Jurkat cell RNA spiked in. The receptors derive from a human donor in good health. Some libraries in this study had Jurkat cell RNA spiked in. CDR3s include the opening cysteine and the closing phenylalanine or tryptophan. The D gene is left open where the match is weak. Rows give clone size only sometimes, using once, few, many, or a class for an expanded clone.

clone_size d_call j_call v_call cdr3_aa cdr3_nt
- - TRBJ2-5 TRBV12-3/TRBV12-4 CASSSGDVRAQYF TGTGCCAGCAGTTCAGGCGACGTAAGGGCCCAGTACTTC
many TRBD1 TRBJ1-4 TRBV9 CASSAGGANEKLFF TGTGCCAGCAGCGCAGGGGGGGCTAATGAAAAACTGTTTTTT
many TRBD1 TRBJ2-5 TRBV12-3/TRBV12-4 CASSMGQQETQYF TGTGCCAGCAGTATGGGACAGCAAGAGACCCAGTACTTC
many - TRBJ1-1 TRBV6-2/TRBV6-3 CASSYSPEGKGTEAFF TGTGCCAGCAGTTACTCGCCTGAGGGCAAGGGCACTGAAGCTTTCTTT
many - TRBJ2-5 TRBV7-2 CASSLLGTEETQYF TGTGCCAGCAGCTTACTAGGGACCGAAGAGACCCAGTACTTC
- - TRBJ2-1 TRBV9 CASSYPGTVGKERYNEQFF TGTGCCAGCAGTTATCCCGGGACCGTTGGGAAGGAACGTTACAATGAGCAGTTCTTC
few TRBD1 TRBJ2-1 TRBV11-2 CASSRDSSDRYNEQFF TGTGCCAGCAGCCGGGACAGCTCAGACCGGTACAATGAGCAGTTCTTC
many - TRBJ2-7 TRBV4-3 CASSQDLGGKGNEQYF TGCGCCAGCAGCCAAGATCTGGGCGGGAAGGGTAACGAGCAGTACTTC
many - TRBJ2-1 TRBV25-1 CASSSRGDNEQFF TGTGCCAGCAGTTCCCGGGGAGACAATGAGCAGTTCTTC
- - TRBJ1-1 TRBV27 CASSETAGGTEAFF TGTGCCAGCAGTGAGACGGCAGGAGGCACTGAAGCTTTCTTT
few - TRBJ2-7 TRBV7-6 CASSPEGRPYEQYF TGTGCCAGCAGCCCTGAGGGGAGACCCTACGAGCAGTACTTC
many - TRBJ2-7 TRBV12-3/TRBV12-4 CASSKGTYEQYF TGTGCCAGCTCTAAGGGGACGTACGAGCAGTACTTC
many - TRBJ2-5 TRBV25-1 CASSALRDSPSQETQYF TGTGCCAGCAGTGCTCTACGGGACTCTCCGAGCCAAGAGACCCAGTACTTC
many TRBD1 TRBJ1-4 TRBV7-2 CASSPEGTDNEKLFF TGTGCCAGCAGCCCAGAGGGGACAGATAATGAAAAACTGTTTTTT
- - TRBJ2-1 TRBV6-5 CASSSLATGYNEQFF TGTGCCAGCAGTTCCCTCGCGACGGGTTACAATGAGCAGTTCTTC
- - TRBJ2-1 TRBV12-3/TRBV12-4 CASNAARDLYNEQFF TGTGCCAGCAACGCCGCCAGGGACCTATACAATGAGCAGTTCTTC
many TRBD1 TRBJ1-6 TRBV12-3/TRBV12-4 CASSLGEGAHSPLHF TGTGCCAGCAGTTTAGGGGAGGGGGCGCACTCACCCCTCCACTTT
many TRBD1 TRBJ2-5 TRBV2 CASSEALGPGQGSLPSQETQYF TGTGCCAGCAGTGAAGCGCTTGGCCCGGGACAGGGTTCCCTCCCCTCCCAAGAGACCCAGTACTTC
- - TRBJ1-6 TRBV6-2/TRBV6-3 CASRRANSPLHF TGTGCCAGCAGGAGGGCGAATTCACCCCTCCACTTT
many - TRBJ2-2 TRBV7-2 CASSLYETGELFF TGTGCCAGCAGCCTATACGAGACCGGGGAGCTGTTTTTT
many - TRBJ2-3 TRBV4-1 CASSPRGQSTDTQYF TGCGCCAGCAGCCCGCGGGGACAGAGCACAGATACGCAGTATTTT
many - TRBJ1-4 TRBV2 CASSDIIRDEKLFF TGTGCCAGCAGTGATATAATCCGCGATGAAAAACTGTTTTTT